Listed here is a single TCR beta chain. As yet, its antigen is unknown. Per the germline V gene, CDR1 is MDHEN and CDR2 is SYDVKM. V was trimmed by 4 bases and J by 4 bases, leaving 22 bases between them. The CDR3 is made up of 17 amino acids. This sample is drawn from a study of shared clonotypes between healthy human individuals. Study results and limitations: Naive subsets generally exceeded memory subsets in estimated richness.

Every donor was a Caucasian adult from Nashville, Tennessee. Researchers partitioned CD4+ cells into CD45RA+ naive and CD45RA-negative memory subsets. Profiled with immunoSEQ multiplex PCR; TCRdb holds only in-frame clones, not every one. In the table there are about 2.3 million clones, approximately 93% of which are singletons. This rearrangement joins TRBV28 to TRBJ1-2; D unresolved. The receptor's source is a man aged 18 to 30 in good health. Some clones in this sample may be carry-over from other donors' samples. Sequencing was carried out using naive CD4+ T cells from PBMCs. Described subset: CD45RA+ positively selected. For the CDR3, the DNA is TGTGCCAGCAGTTCCCGCGGTGGGAATAGGAGCGGCTATGGCTACACCTTC. Its translation is CASSSRGGNRSGYGYTF.